The rows below give T cell receptor beta chains drawn from one sample of a study of CD8+ T cells in alopecia areata. Assay used: immunoSEQ multiplex PCR; TCRdb lists only in-frame clones, some missing. This table has more than 90,000 clones, about 64% appearing once. Here the sequenced sample was CD8+ T cells sorted from blood, taken at week 4, from a patient treated with tofacitinib. The receptors come from a human donor with alopecia areata. Each CDR3 is given with its conserved first and last residue. D genes are given only for firm matches. Clone size is not always given. Where it is, it says once, few, many or a class for expanded clones.

D: TRBD2; V: TRBV7-9; J: TRBJ2-3; size: .; DNA: TGTGCCAGCAGCGCCCCTATGCGCGGGGGGGCACGTGATACGCAGTATTTT; CDR3: CASSAPMRGGARDTQYF
D: .; V: TRBV27; J: TRBJ2-2; size: .; DNA: TGTGCCAGCGGAGTAGCGGCATTCACCGGGGAGCTGTTTTTT; CDR3: CASGVAAFTGELFF
D: TRBD1; V: TRBV6-5; J: TRBJ1-5; size: .; DNA: TGTGCCAGCAGGGAATCACAGGGGGCGAATCAGCCCCAGCATTTT; CDR3: CASRESQGANQPQHF
D: .; V: TRBV5-4; J: TRBJ2-5; size: .; DNA: TGTGCCAGCAGCTTTGGAGGGACCCAGTACTTC; CDR3: CASSFGGTQYF
D: .; V: TRBV5-6; J: TRBJ1-2; size: few; DNA: TGTGCCAGCAGCCCTACATACGGAAGCAACTATGGCTACACCTTC; CDR3: CASSPTYGSNYGYTF
D: .; V: TRBV19; J: TRBJ2-1; size: .; DNA: TGTGCCAGTAGTGCCCGGGGAGCGGAAAGGGGAAATGAGCAGTTCTTC; CDR3: CASSARGAERGNEQFF
D: TRBD2; V: TRBV9; J: TRBJ2-1; size: .; DNA: TGTGCCAGCAGCTTGAGCTTCCCGGGACTAGCGGCAATTGAACTGTTCTTC; CDR3: CASSLSFPGLAAIELFF
D: .; V: TRBV7-2; J: TRBJ2-5; size: .; DNA: TGTGCCAGCAGCTTAGAAAGTGACCAAGAGACCCAGTACTTC; CDR3: CASSLESDQETQYF
D: .; V: TRBV7-9; J: TRBJ1-1; size: .; DNA: TGTGCCAGCAGCACATGGGAGGCGACTGAAGCTTTCTTT; CDR3: CASSTWEATEAFF
D: .; V: TRBV2; J: TRBJ1-1; size: .; DNA: TGTGCCAGCAGTGGGACGGCCATGAACACTGAAGCTTTCTTT; CDR3: CASSGTAMNTEAFF
D: TRBD2; V: TRBV5-6; J: TRBJ2-5; size: .; DNA: TGTGCCAGCAGCTTGAAACTAGCGGGGGGTCAAGAGACCCAGTACTTC; CDR3: CASSLKLAGGQETQYF
D: TRBD1; V: TRBV11-2; J: TRBJ2-1; size: .; DNA: TGTGCCAGCAGCTTAGGACAGGGGGTCAATGAGCAGTTCTTC; CDR3: CASSLGQGVNEQFF
D: .; V: TRBV2; J: TRBJ1-6; size: .; DNA: TGTGCCAGCATGCACAGCATCTATAATTCACCCCTCCACTTT; CDR3: CASMHSIYNSPLHF
D: .; V: TRBV13; J: TRBJ2-5; size: .; DNA: TGTGCCAGCAGCCCTTCACTAGGGGTTGGGGAGACCCAGTACTTC; CDR3: CASSPSLGVGETQYF
D: TRBD2; V: TRBV5-1; J: TRBJ2-7; size: .; DNA: TGCGCCAGCAGCCCTATGGGACTAGCAGTACCCTACGAGCAGTACTTC; CDR3: CASSPMGLAVPYEQYF
D: TRBD1; V: TRBV29-1; J: TRBJ1-3; size: few; DNA: TGCAGCGCTTTGACAGGGTACGGAAACACCATATATTTT; CDR3: CSALTGYGNTIYF
D: TRBD2; V: TRBV30; J: TRBJ2-7; size: .; DNA: TGTGCCTGGAGTGTAGGACTAGCGGGGATCTCCTACGAGCAGTACTTC; CDR3: CAWSVGLAGISYEQYF
D: .; V: TRBV20-1; J: TRBJ2-7; size: .; DNA: TGCAGTGGTCGGGAAAGCTACGAGCAGTACTTC; CDR3: CSGRESYEQYF
D: TRBD1; V: TRBV27; J: TRBJ1-5; size: .; DNA: TGTGCCAGCAGCCTGACAGGGTATAATCAGCCCCAGCATTTT; CDR3: CASSLTGYNQPQHF
D: .; V: TRBV30; J: TRBJ1-5; size: .; DNA: TGTGCCTGGAGTCCCGGCCAACATAGCAATCAGCCCCAGCATTTT; CDR3: CAWSPGQHSNQPQHF
D: .; V: TRBV2; J: TRBJ2-7; size: few; DNA: TGTGCCACCAATAGGGACGGACTCTCCTACGAGCAGTACTTC; CDR3: CATNRDGLSYEQYF
D: TRBD1; V: TRBV4-1; J: TRBJ2-5; size: .; DNA: TGCGCCAGCAGCCAAGATTCGGGAACAGGGGGCGCGGAGACCCAGTACTTC; CDR3: CASSQDSGTGGAETQYF
D: .; V: TRBV7-6; J: TRBJ2-5; size: .; DNA: TGTGCCAGCAGCTTAAGCTGGGAGGAATCCGTCAAAGAGACCCAGTACTTC; CDR3: CASSLSWEESVKETQYF
D: .; V: TRBV4-3; J: TRBJ1-1; size: once; DNA: TGCGCCAGCAGCCAATGGACGGACACTGAAGCTTTCTTT; CDR3: CASSQWTDTEAFF
D: TRBD1; V: TRBV29-1; J: TRBJ2-6; size: .; DNA: TGCACGTTCCGCGTTCCTAGGGACAGTGATCCCTCTGGGGCCAACGTCCTGACTTTC; CDR3: CTFRVPRDSDPSGANVLTF
D: TRBD2; V: TRBV7-3; J: TRBJ2-3; size: .; DNA: TGTGCCAGCAGCTCTAGCGGGACCCCGGCAGATACGCAGTATTTT; CDR3: CASSSSGTPADTQYF
D: .; V: TRBV5-6; J: TRBJ1-4; size: once; DNA: TGTGCCAGCAGCCGTCCTGCAACTAATGAAAAACTGTTTTTT; CDR3: CASSRPATNEKLFF
D: .; V: TRBV15; J: TRBJ2-3; size: .; DNA: TGTGCCACCAGCAGAGGTTGGGGAAGGAGCACAGATACGCAGTATTTT; CDR3: CATSRGWGRSTDTQYF
D: TRBD2; V: TRBV13; J: TRBJ2-7; size: many; DNA: TGTGCCAGCAGCTTAGGTAGCGGGAGAATGGGCGAGCAGTACTTC; CDR3: CASSLGSGRMGEQYF
D: .; V: TRBV27; J: TRBJ2-7; size: .; DNA: TGTGCCAGCAGTGCCCTGTCCGTCACCTACGAGCAGTACTTC; CDR3: CASSALSVTYEQYF
D: TRBD2; V: TRBV12-5; J: TRBJ2-5; size: .; DNA: TGTGCTAGTGGCTTGACTAGCGGGCCTAGATTCCAAGAGACCCAGTACTTC; CDR3: CASGLTSGPRFQETQYF